These 5 T cell receptor beta chains share one sample of origin, sequenced in a study of cytomegalovirus exposure and HLA in healthy donors. Researchers ran the PCR with 60 Vbeta and 13 Jbeta primers. Clones were sequenced by immunoSEQ multiplex PCR, and TCRdb holds only the in-frame ones, with some missing. The sample records about 98,000 clones, under 75% being singletons. Sequenced input: PBMCs. The receptor set was obtained from a female donor in good health and CMV-seronegative.

In this sample, this clone turned up a few times. The V and J genes are TRBV29-1 and TRBJ2-3, with a possible D match to TRBD2 (7 bases). CDR1 is SQVTM and CDR2 is ANQGSEA in the germline V gene. This CDR3 comprises 14 residues. The V gene lost 5 bases and the J gene lost 4 bases, with 16 bases spanning the gap. CDR3 DNA: TGCAGCGTTCCGCGGGGGCCACAGGCAGATACGCAGTATTTT. This sequence encodes CSVPRGPQADTQYF.

CDR3 residues: CASSLIPGGPGANVLTF. The DNA for the CDR3 is TGTGCCAGCAGCTTAATACCGGGAGGGCCTGGGGCCAACGTCCTGACTTTC. The rearrangement joins TRBV7-3 to TRBJ2-6; TRBD2 agrees at 8 bases. After removal of 1 base from V and 2 bases from J, the junction contained 4 bases not matched to a gene. The CDR3 extends over 17 amino acids. Germline V lookup: CDR1 SGHTA, CDR2 FQGTGA.

This clone was detected only once. The gene calls are TRBV6-1 and TRBJ1-3, with D perhaps TRBD1 (5 bases). The germline CDR1 and CDR2 sequences are MNHNS and SASEGT. Trimming left V 1 base short and J 8 bases short, with 15 bases between. The CDR3 sequence is 15 residues long. The DNA for the CDR3 is TGTGCCAGCAGTGAAGTTAGCGGGGGTTCGGACACCATATATTTT. Translating gives CASSEVSGGSDTIYF.

This clone was seen ten or more times. The chain recombines TRBV28 with TRBJ2-7; 10 positions match TRBD2. The J segment lost 3 bases and the V segment lost 5 bases, leaving 7 bases of the junction unmatched. The germline gives CDR1 MDHEN, CDR2 SYDVKM. This CDR3 spans 15 amino acids. CDR3 amino acids: CASSIRAGGNYEQYF. The CDR3 DNA is TGTGCCAGCAGTATCAGAGCGGGAGGGAACTACGAGCAGTACTTC.

The chain employs TRBV20-1 and TRBJ2-7; D perhaps matches TRBD2 (6 bases). Per germline, CDR1 DFQATT and CDR2 SNEGSKA (reference sequence). The CDR3 loop spans 11 amino acids. The V end lost 8 bases, the J end lost 2 bases, and 10 bases lay between the germline ends. CDR3 DNA: TGCAGTTGGACTAACACCTACGAGCAGTACTTC. Translating gives CSWTNTYEQYF.